This TCR beta chain appears in the sequencing data of a study of Ad26.COV2.S vaccination and SARS-CoV-2 variants. To note about this clone: The antigen is undetermined.

Study outcomes and limitations: Vaccinees showed greater spike-specific TCR breadth than placebo recipients.

The treatment denotes: roughly 20 received Ad26.COV2.S at low or high dose, single or two shots; about 5 received placebo; per-sample allocation not given. Sampling was performed 63 days after the first vaccine or placebo injection. Sequenced by immunoSEQ multiplex PCR; TCRdb stores in-frame clones only, minus some. The repertoire holds hundreds of thousands of clones, with about 89% as singletons. The sequence came from a person between 18 and 65 years old who received the Ad26.COV2.S COVID-19 vaccine or a placebo. Source: peripheral blood, taken in a trial of Ad26.COV2.S vaccine versus placebo.

CDR3 residues: CASSSGLSDGYTF. The CDR3 coding sequence is TGTGCCAGCAGCTCAGGACTTTCCGATGGCTACACCTTC. The rearrangement uses TRBV7-9 and TRBJ1-2; D is uncertain. This CDR3 comprises 13 residues. Germline loops: CDR1 SEHNR, CDR2 FQNEAQ (reference sequence). The ends were cut back, 4 bases at V and 6 bases at J, with 12 bases in the middle.